Sequencing of this T cell receptor (beta chain) was carried out in a study of cytomegalovirus exposure and HLA in healthy donors. Notes on the study in general: Later analysis indicated greater clonal expansion among HLA-associated TCR beta chains than among equally common other chains.

The PCR used 60 Vbeta and 13 Jbeta primers. Profiled with immunoSEQ multiplex PCR; TCRdb holds only in-frame clones, not every one. The table records about 140,000 clones, approximately 79% of them present only once. The CDR3 runs 12 residues. Trimming took 5 bases from V and 11 from J; bases not matched to a gene: 4. Germline V gene sequence: CDR1 MDHEN, CDR2 SYDVKM. In the case of this clone: Its target is unknown.

This chain uses TRBV28 with TRBJ1-5; 9 bases are a match to TRBD1. Sequenced sample: PBMCs. The TCR sequence derives from a female donor in good health and CMV-seronegative. CDR3 amino acids: CASSPRDRAQHF. The CDR3 DNA follows: TGTGCCAGCAGTCCCCGGGACAGGGCCCAGCATTTT.